Following are 8 T cell receptor beta chains from one sample sequenced in a study of T-cell reconstitution after alpha-beta-depleted transplantation in children. Preparation of the TCRbeta library was carried out with unique molecular identifiers. Each CDR3 protein gets one entry after TCRdb re-called the PCR reads with MiXCR. This sample has about 250,000 distinct CDR3 sequences, with more than 20% found just once. The material sequenced was PBMCs, mostly from graft donor cells, taken 360 days after TCRalphabeta/CD19-depleted stem cell transplant. All receptors come from a female patient under 10 years old who had a stem cell transplant for congenital amegakaryocytic thrombocytopenia, so the T cells may come from the graft donor.

The chain couples TRBV7-8 to TRBJ1-5, with TRBD1 as a possible D gene (5 bases). The CDR3 extends over 14 amino acids. Germline CDR1 reads SGHVS; CDR2 reads FQNEAQ. The V end was cut by 4 bases, the J end by 1 base, with 8 bases between. The CDR3 sequence: CASSSRQSNQPQHF. CDR3 DNA sequence: TGTGCCAGCAGCTCTAGACAGAGCAATCAGCCCCAGCATTTT.

The rearrangement joins TRBV20-1 to TRBJ2-7, with D unclear. From germline, CDR1 is DFQATT and CDR2 SNEGSKA (reference sequence). The V and J ends lost 3 bases and 1 base respectively, with 10 bases between them. The CDR3 runs 13 residues. The CDR3 DNA sequence: TGCAGTGCTAGCCCCGACACTTCCTACGAGCAGTACTTC. The encoded protein is CSASPDTSYEQYF.

The J gene is TRBJ1-3, the V gene TRBV20-1, with 8 positions matching TRBD1. CDR1 is DFQATT, CDR2 SNEGSKA, per germline (reference sequence). Trimming cost V 4 bases and J 3 bases; bases outside gene matches: 5. The CDR3 runs 14 residues. CDR3 coding DNA: TGCAGTGCTACTCCGACAGGGGATGGAAACACCATATATTTT. Encoded protein: CSATPTGDGNTIYF.

The chain couples TRBV9 to TRBJ2-1; TRBD2 matches 9 bases. The ends lost 3 bases at V and 8 bases at J; junction bases unmatched: 3. The CDR3 is 13 amino acids. The V gene's germline CDR1 is SGDLS and CDR2 YYNGEE. The CDR3: CASSGGRGDEQFF. The CDR3 DNA follows: TGTGCCAGCAGCGGCGGGAGGGGAGATGAGCAGTTCTTC. The full variable domain, with the rest looked up from reference TRBV9 and TRBJ2-1, is DSGVTQTPKHLITATGQRVTLRCSPRSGDLSVYWYQQSLDQGLQFLIQYYNGEERAKGNILERFSAQQFPDLHSELNLSSLELGDSALYFCASSGGRGDEQFFGPGTRLTVL.

Concerning this clonotype: An end of the junction does not agree with germline; a read error may underlie this. V gene TRBV20-1 combines with J gene TRBJ1-2; possible D gene TRBD1, 5 bases. The germline gives CDR1 DFQATT, CDR2 SNEGSKA (reference sequence). CDR3 length equals 12 residues. This CDR3 reads CSARDRLTDNFF. CDR3 sequence (DNA): TGCAGTGCTAGAGACCGATTGACAGACAACTTCTTC.

The chain is built from TRBV20-1 and TRBJ1-1; unclear D gene. Germline CDR1 reads DFQATT; CDR2 reads SNEGSKA (reference sequence). Trimming stripped 6 bases from V and 0 bases from J, with 23 bases between. This CDR3 is built from 17 residues. The CDR3 spells CSASPAREGFMNTEAFF. The CDR3 DNA sequence: TGCAGTGCGAGCCCGGCCCGGGAAGGCTTCATGAACACTGAAGCTTTCTTT.

The chain is built from TRBV6-1 and TRBJ1-5; 8 nucleotides align to TRBD1. Germline V gene lookup returns CDR1 MNHNS and CDR2 SASEGT. The J segment lost 0 bases and the V segment lost 6 bases, leaving 13 bases of the junction unmatched. The CDR3 length is 18 residues. CDR3 sequence reads: CASSPRKDRAYSNQPQHF. CDR3 coding DNA: TGTGCCAGCAGCCCCAGAAAGGACAGGGCGTATAGCAATCAGCCCCAGCATTTT.

This chain connects TRBV29-1 to TRBJ1-1, with 9 positions matching TRBD1. V was clipped by 8 bases and J by 3 bases; unmatched bases: 7. This CDR3 has 13 amino acids. Germline assignment: CDR1 SQVTM and CDR2 ANQGSEA. CDR3 region: CSSGRDRDTEAFF. CDR3 DNA sequence: TGCAGCTCTGGGAGGGACAGGGACACTGAAGCTTTCTTT. Full variable domain (remainder filled in from reference TRBV29-1 and TRBJ1-1): SAVISQKPSRDICQRGTSLTIQCQVDSQVTMMFWYRQQPGQSLTLIATANQGSEATYESGFVIDKFPISRPNLTFSTLTVSNMSPEDSSIYLCSSGRDRDTEAFFGQGTRLTVV.